What follows is one T cell receptor beta chain and its context. The antigen is unknown. The CDR3 contains 13 residues. The V gene's germline CDR1 is SQVTM and CDR2 ANQGSEA. V was shortened by 1 base and J by 8 bases, with 14 bases between the two germline ends. Time point denoted: week 11, during vaccination. It was 300 ug of mutant IDH1 20-mer peptide that made up each vaccine dose, given with topical imiquimod. Each astrocytoma in the donors was new, WHO grade 3 or 4, IDH1-mutant and ATRX-lost. The sample is drawn from a study of a mutant IDH1 vaccine in newly diagnosed glioma. Overall study: Patients received eight vaccinations in weeks 1, 3, 5, 7, 11, 15, 19, 23.

The protocol was immunoSEQ multiplex PCR, while the TCRdb copy is restricted to in-frame clones and leaves out a portion. The data contain 55,000 to 65,000 clones, roughly 80% of them seen just once; the ten biggest clones take up approximately 5.9%. This receptor was obtained from a man aged 50-60 years with glioma. This sample comprised PBMCs, obtained from a glioma patient whose treatment included an IDH1 peptide vaccine. V is TRBV29-1 and J is TRBJ1-2; D possibly corresponds to TRBD1 (5 bases). The CDR3 bases are TGCAGCGTTGAAGGGGGGAGGGGAGAAGGCTACACCTTC. It translates to CSVEGGRGEGYTF.